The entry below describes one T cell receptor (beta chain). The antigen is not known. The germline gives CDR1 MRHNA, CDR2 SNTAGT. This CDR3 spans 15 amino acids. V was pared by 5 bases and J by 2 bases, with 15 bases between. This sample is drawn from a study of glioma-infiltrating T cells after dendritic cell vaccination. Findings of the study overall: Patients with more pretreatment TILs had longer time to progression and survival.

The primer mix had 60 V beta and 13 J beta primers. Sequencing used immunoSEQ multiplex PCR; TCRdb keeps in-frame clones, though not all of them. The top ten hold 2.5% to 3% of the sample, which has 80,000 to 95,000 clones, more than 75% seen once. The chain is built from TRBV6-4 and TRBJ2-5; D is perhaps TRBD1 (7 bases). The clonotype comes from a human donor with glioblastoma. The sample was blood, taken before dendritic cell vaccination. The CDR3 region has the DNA TGTGCCAGCAGTCCCTCAGGGGGGAATCAAGAGACCCAGTACTTC. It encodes CASSPSGGNQETQYF.